This T cell receptor (beta chain) was captured in a study of T cell changes during pregnancy in multiple sclerosis (dated by TCRdb to the late 2010s). Regarding the study in general: The study looked at changes in the T cell repertoire across pregnancy in women with multiple sclerosis.

Concerning this clone: What antigen it recognizes has not been identified. No qualities accompany the bases; no much larger clone lies one base away.

Including cysteine and phenylalanine, the CDR3 has 16 amino acids. Only the CDR3 portion is preserved as DNA: 48 bases, with reading frame beginning at the first base. V drops 1 base and J drops 5 bases, leaving 17 bases in between. The germline V gene yields KGHSH for CDR1 and LQKENI for CDR2. Libraries were constructed by the immunoSEQ multiplex PCR assay. The immuneACCESS repertoire file appears here via TCRdb, limited to in-frame rearrangements. These files lack a portion of the clones; in checked studies, under half of the deficit traces to unresolved V genes, and the cause of the others is not known. The sample table lists about 99,000 clones, approximately 95% of them with a count of one. Around 0.99% of the sample belongs to the ten largest clones.

The receptor chain draws on TRBV18 and TRBJ1-1; the best D guess is TRBD1, with 5 bases matching. The source was peripheral blood, collected after pregnancy. The clonotype originates from a female donor with multiple sclerosis, enrolled in a pregnancy study. The nucleotides read TGTGCCAGCTCACCACTAGCAGGGTCTGTTTGGACTGAAGCTTTCTTT. The resulting protein is CASSPLAGSVWTEAFF.